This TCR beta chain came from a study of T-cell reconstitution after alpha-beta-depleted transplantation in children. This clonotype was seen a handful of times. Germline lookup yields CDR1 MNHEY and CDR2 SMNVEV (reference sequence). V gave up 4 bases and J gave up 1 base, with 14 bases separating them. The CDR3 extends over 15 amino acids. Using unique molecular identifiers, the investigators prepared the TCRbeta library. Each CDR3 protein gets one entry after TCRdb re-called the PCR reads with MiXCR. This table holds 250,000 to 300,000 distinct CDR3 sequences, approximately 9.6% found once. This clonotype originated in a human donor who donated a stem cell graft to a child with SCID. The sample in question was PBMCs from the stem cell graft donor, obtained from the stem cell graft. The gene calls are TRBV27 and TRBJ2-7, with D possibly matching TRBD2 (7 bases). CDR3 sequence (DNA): TGTGCCAGCAGTTATATGGGGGGGCCTTCCTACGAGCAGTACTTC. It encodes CASSYMGGPSYEQYF.